In its sample, the clone carrying this TCR beta chain was seen a few times. What it binds is unknown. The PCR ran on 60 Vbeta and 13 Jbeta primers. Profiled with immunoSEQ multiplex PCR; TCRdb holds only in-frame clones, not every one. The table lists around 200,000 clones, 75% to 85% of them singletons. The data stem from a study of cytomegalovirus exposure and HLA in healthy donors. General observations from the study: A prior analysis recorded that most TCR beta V segments were productive about 87% or about 30% of the time.

Trimming took 4 bases from V and 4 from J; bases not matched to a gene: 4. Germline loops: CDR1 MNHNS, CDR2 SASEGT. The CDR3 is 14 amino acids. The receptor was isolated from a girl aged 2 to 10 in good health and CMV-seropositive. Sequenced: PBMCs. The chain is built from TRBV6-1 and TRBJ1-5, with TRBD1 matching 7 bases. The CDR3, as DNA: TGTGCCAGCAGTGTGAGGACAGGAAATCAGCCCCAGCATTTT. Its translation is CASSVRTGNQPQHF.